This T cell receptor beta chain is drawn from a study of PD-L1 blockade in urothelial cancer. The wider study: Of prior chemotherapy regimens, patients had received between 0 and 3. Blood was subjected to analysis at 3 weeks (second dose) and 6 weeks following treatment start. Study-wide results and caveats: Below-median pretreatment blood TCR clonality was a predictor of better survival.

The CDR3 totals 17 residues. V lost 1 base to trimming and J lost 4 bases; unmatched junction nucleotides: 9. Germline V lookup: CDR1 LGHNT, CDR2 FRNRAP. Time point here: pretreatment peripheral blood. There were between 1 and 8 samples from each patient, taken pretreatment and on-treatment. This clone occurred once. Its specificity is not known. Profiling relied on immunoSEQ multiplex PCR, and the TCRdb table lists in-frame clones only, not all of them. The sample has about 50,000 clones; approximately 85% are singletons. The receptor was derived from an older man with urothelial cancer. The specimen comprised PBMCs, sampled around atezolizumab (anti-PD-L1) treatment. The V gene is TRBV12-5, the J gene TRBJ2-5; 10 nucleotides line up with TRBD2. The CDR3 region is CASGLASSSGSGETQYF. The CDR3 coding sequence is TGTGCTAGTGGTTTGGCCTCCTCTAGCGGGAGCGGAGAGACCCAGTACTTC. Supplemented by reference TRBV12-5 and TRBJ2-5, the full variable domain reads DARVTQTPRHKVTEMGQEVTMRCQPILGHNTVFWYRQTMMQGLELLAYFRNRAPLDDSGMPKDRFSAEMPDATLATLKIQPSEPRDSAVYFCASGLASSSGSGETQYFGPGTRLLVL.